This passage covers 21 T cell receptor beta chains from one sample sequenced in a study of blood T cell repertoires in COVID-19. TCRdb's table, derived via immunoSEQ multiplex PCR, lists solely in-frame clones and lacks some. The top ten hold under 2% of the sample, which has about 150,000 clones, 78% seen once. Sequences were obtained from peripheral blood. Every receptor here comes from a man older than 75 with acute or convalescent COVID-19.

This clone appeared once. The chain combines TRBV11-2 with TRBJ1-4; 7 nucleotides line up with TRBD1. The V gene's germline CDR1 is SGHAT and CDR2 FQNNGV. The V and J ends lost 5 bases and 4 bases, in that order; junction bases with no gene match: 4. The CDR3 extends over 14 amino acids. The CDR3 loop is CASSLGTVNEKLFF. The CDR3 DNA reads TGTGCCAGCAGCCTCGGGACAGTTAATGAAAAACTGTTTTTT.

The chain carries TRBV6-5 and TRBJ1-5; D possibly corresponds to TRBD1 (6 bases). From germline, CDR1 is MNHEY and CDR2 SVGAGI. V lost 8 bases and J lost 4, with 15 bases in between. There are 14 residues in the CDR3. The CDR3 sequence: CASLFITGNQPQHF. CDR3 DNA sequence: TGTGCCAGCCTCTTTATAACAGGGAATCAGCCCCAGCATTTT.

This clone was seen more than once but under ten times. The chain joins TRBV6-5 to TRBJ2-1, with 8 positions matching TRBD2. The CDR3 is made up of 15 amino acids. Looked up from germline, CDR1 is MNHEY and CDR2 is SVGAGI. With 8 bases clipped from V and 7 bases from J, the junction kept 13 bases outside the gene matches. This chain's CDR3 is CASRPPRGAGNEQFF. The DNA for the CDR3 is TGTGCCAGCCGCCCCCCGCGGGGGGCGGGGAATGAGCAGTTCTTC.

The chain uses TRBV3-1 (or the pseudogene TRBV3-2) and TRBJ2-1, with 9 nucleotides matching TRBD1. CDR1 LGHDT and CDR2 YNNKEL come from the germline V gene (reference sequence). The CDR3 has 13 residues. After removal of 5 bases from V and 7 bases from J, the junction contained 3 bases not matched to a gene. The DNA of the CDR3 is TGTGCCAGCAGCTGGACAGGGGTAAATGAGCAGTTCTTC. Translation gives CASSWTGVNEQFF.

The rearrangement joins TRBV4-2 to TRBJ1-6; D is unclear. The CDR3 runs 18 residues. Trimming took 0 bases from V and 0 from J, leaving 12 bases between them. Per germline, CDR1 LGHNA and CDR2 YNFKEQ. This chain's CDR3 is CASSQDMVGSSYNSPLHF. CDR3 bases: TGTGCCAGCAGCCAAGATATGGTAGGGAGCTCCTATAATTCACCCCTCCACTTT.

This clone was counted a few times. The chain recombines TRBV18 with TRBJ2-2; the match to TRBD1 covers 11 bases. Germline-derived CDR1 and CDR2 are KGHSH and LQKENI. The trim removed 5 bases at V and 2 bases at J, leaving 7 bases unmatched. CDR3 length: 17 residues. CDR3 bases: TGTGCCAGCTCAGGCCGCGGACAGGGGGCCAACACCGGGGAGCTGTTTTTT. This codes for CASSGRGQGANTGELFF. Filled out from reference TRBV18 and TRBJ2-2, the complete variable domain reads NAGVMQNPRHLVRRRGQEARLRCSPMKGHSHVYWYRQLPEEGLKFMVYLQKENIIDESGMPKERFSAEFPKEGPSILRIQQVVRGDSAAYFCASSGRGQGANTGELFFGEGSRLTVL.

The chain links TRBV5-1 to TRBJ2-3; TRBD1 is a possible D gene (6 bases). V was trimmed by 0 bases and J by 2 bases, leaving 10 bases between them. Germline V CDR1 and CDR2: SGHRS, YFSETQ. This CDR3 is built from 15 residues. Here the CDR3 DNA reads TGCGCCAGCAGCTTGGAGGGACATTCCACAGATACGCAGTATTTT. Translated: CASSLEGHSTDTQYF.

This sequence joins TRBV28 and TRBJ2-5, with TRBD2 as a possible D gene (6 bases). Germline CDR1 reads MDHEN; CDR2 reads SYDVKM. Trimming removed 6 bases at V and 5 bases at J, with 10 bases between. CDR3 length: 12 residues. DNA for the CDR3: TGTGCCAGCAGGGGCGGAGGGGAGACCCAGTACTTC. Translating it yields CASRGGGETQYF.

This rearrangement joins TRBV28 to TRBJ1-5; D remains ambiguous. The CDR3 contains 15 residues. Between the trimmed V and J ends, which lost 3 bases and 2 bases, there was a span of 11 bases. Germline-derived CDR1 and CDR2 are MDHEN and SYDVKM. Here the CDR3 DNA reads TGTGCCAGCAGTTTCTCCGGGGTAGGCAATCAGCCCCAGCATTTT. Encoded protein: CASSFSGVGNQPQHF.

The table lists this clone with a few counts. This chain joins TRBV5-1 and TRBJ2-3; 12 bases line up with TRBD2. Per the germline V gene, CDR1 is SGHRS and CDR2 is YFSETQ. The CDR3 loop spans 18 amino acids. J lost 4 bases, V lost 5 bases, and 14 bases had no gene match. CDR3 region: CASSSQPLAGGQADTQYF. In DNA form, the CDR3 reads TGCGCCAGCAGTTCCCAACCCCTAGCGGGGGGGCAGGCAGATACGCAGTATTTT.

The genes are TRBV5-1 and TRBJ1-1; 9 positions agree with TRBD1. V gave up 7 bases and J gave up 7 bases; unmatched junction bases: 14. The CDR3 length is 15 residues. CDR1 SGHRS and CDR2 YFSETQ come from the germline V gene. CDR3 loop: CASGSGGTGHIEAFF. The CDR3 region has the DNA TGCGCCAGCGGCTCCGGGGGGACAGGGCACATTGAAGCTTTCTTT.

The gene calls are TRBV6-5 and TRBJ1-2; possibly TRBD1 for D (6 bases). The CDR3 runs to 13 residues. Germline CDR1 MNHEY, CDR2 SVGAGI. Trimming cost V 4 bases and J 5 bases, with 11 bases left between them. The CDR3 DNA is TGTGCCAGCAGTTGGGACACCCGGTATGGCTACACCTTC. Translating it yields CASSWDTRYGYTF.

This chain links TRBV2 with TRBJ1-2; D possibly corresponds to TRBD1 (6 bases). The CDR3 sequence is 14 residues long. V was cut by 2 bases and J by 6 bases, with 13 bases left in between. Germline CDR1 reads SNHLY; CDR2 reads FYNNEI. CDR3 sequence reads: CASSELAGANGYTF. DNA of the CDR3: TGTGCCAGCAGTGAACTGGCAGGGGCGAATGGCTACACCTTC.

The rearrangement uses TRBV5-5 and TRBJ2-6; D might be TRBD1 (7 bases). CDR3 length: 17 residues. The germline V and J ends were trimmed by 3 bases and 0 bases, with 13 bases remaining between them. Germline V gene data show CDR1 as SGHKS and CDR2 as YYEKEE (reference sequence). Here the CDR3 reads CASSSTGTVSGANVLTF. CDR3 nucleotide sequence: TGTGCCAGCAGCTCGACAGGGACTGTCTCTGGGGCCAACGTCCTGACTTTC.

This clone occurred a few times. The chain joins TRBV5-1 to TRBJ1-5; possible D gene TRBD1, 5 bases. Germline V gene data show CDR1 as SGHRS and CDR2 as YFSETQ. The CDR3 extends over 14 amino acids. Trimming cost V 4 bases and J 5 bases, with 13 bases left between them. The CDR3 DNA is TGCGCCAGCAGCCCCGGGGGAGGGGATCAGCCCCAGCATTTT. It encodes CASSPGGGDQPQHF.

The chain employs TRBV4-1 and TRBJ1-1; 10 nucleotides line up with TRBD1. Trimming removed 3 bases from V and 1 base from J; junction bases left unmatched: 14. The germline V gene has CDR1 MGHRA and CDR2 YSYEKL. The CDR3 is 19 residues long. The CDR3 loop reads CASSQPQTTGGAENTEAFF. In DNA form, the CDR3 reads TGCGCCAGCAGCCAGCCCCAGACGACAGGGGGCGCGGAGAACACTGAAGCTTTCTTT.

The rearrangement links TRBV29-1 to TRBJ2-1; D is possibly TRBD2 (7 bases). The V end lost 7 bases, the J end lost 9 bases, and 22 bases lay between the germline ends. The V gene's germline CDR1 is SQVTM and CDR2 ANQGSEA. This CDR3 has 14 residues. CDR3 coding DNA: TGCAGCGGGGCGGGGGACACTGGAGGTAGTGAGCAGTTCTTC. As protein: CSGAGDTGGSEQFF.

The rearrangement uses TRBV4-1 and TRBJ2-3; 11 nucleotides align to TRBD2. The trim removed 1 base at V and 0 bases at J, leaving 3 bases unmatched. The V gene's germline CDR1 is MGHRA and CDR2 YSYEKL. The CDR3 contains 17 residues. CDR3 sequence reads: CASSQALAGGSTDTQYF. The CDR3 DNA reads as TGCGCCAGCAGCCAAGCTCTAGCGGGGGGAAGCACAGATACGCAGTATTTT.

The chain couples TRBV7-9 to TRBJ2-4; 8 bases map to TRBD1. This CDR3 comprises 15 residues. Germline CDR1 SEHNR, CDR2 FQNEAQ (reference sequence). V shed 5 bases and J 6 bases; nucleotides not matched to a gene: 9. The CDR3, as DNA: TGTGCCAGCAGCGCCCGGACAGGGCACGGAAACATTCAGTACTTC. Protein sequence: CASSARTGHGNIQYF.

The chain joins TRBV5-1 to TRBJ2-7; 11 bases fit TRBD2. CDR1 and CDR2 (germline): SGHRS, YFSETQ. The CDR3 is 15 amino acids. V lost 3 bases, J lost 3 bases, and 5 bases stayed unmatched. The CDR3, as DNA: TGCGCCAGCAGCTGGGCCGGACTAGCGGGCTACGAGCAGTACTTC. It yields the protein CASSWAGLAGYEQYF. Full variable domain (remainder filled in from reference TRBV5-1 and TRBJ2-7): KAGVTQTPRYLIKTRGQQVTLSCSPISGHRSVSWYQQTPGQGLQFLFEYFSETQRNKGNFPGRFSGRQFSNSRSEMNVSTLELGDSALYLCASSWAGLAGYEQYFGPGTRLTVT.

This rearrangement joins TRBV10-3 to TRBJ1-3; D gene unclear. The CDR3 is made up of 12 amino acids. CDR1 ENHRY and CDR2 SYGVKD come from the germline V gene. V dropped 6 bases and J dropped 1 base, with 4 bases sitting between them. The CDR3: CAIRRSGNTIYF. Here the CDR3 DNA reads TGTGCCATCAGGCGTTCTGGAAACACCATATATTTT.